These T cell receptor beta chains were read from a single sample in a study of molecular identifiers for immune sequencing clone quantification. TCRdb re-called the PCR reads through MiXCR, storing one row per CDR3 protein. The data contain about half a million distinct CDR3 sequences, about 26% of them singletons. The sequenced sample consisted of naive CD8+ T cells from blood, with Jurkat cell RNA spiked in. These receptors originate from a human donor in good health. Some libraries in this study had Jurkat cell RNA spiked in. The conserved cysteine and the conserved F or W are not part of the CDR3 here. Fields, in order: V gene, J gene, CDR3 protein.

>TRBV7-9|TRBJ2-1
ASSTSGPQSSYNEQF
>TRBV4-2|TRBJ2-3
ASSPHATDTQY
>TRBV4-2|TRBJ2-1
ASSQEDRGPYNEQF
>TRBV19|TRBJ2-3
ASSVQGGDTQY
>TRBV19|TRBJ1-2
ASSMAAGDDYGYT
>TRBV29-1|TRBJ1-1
SGETGTSYWNTEAF
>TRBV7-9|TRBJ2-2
ASSLASVSTGELF
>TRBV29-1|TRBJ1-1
SVDGHWTDEAF
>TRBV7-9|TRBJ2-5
ASSQGTETQY
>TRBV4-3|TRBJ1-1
ASSQDGPAVSNTEAF
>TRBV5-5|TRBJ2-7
ASSSRVGRSYEQY
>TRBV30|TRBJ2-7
AWSVATHLEQY
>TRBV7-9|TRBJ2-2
ACSPPAGGSNTGELF
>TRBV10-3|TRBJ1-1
AISDRKDLNTEAF
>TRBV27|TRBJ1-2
ASSLYPATISNYGYT
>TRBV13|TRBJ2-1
ASSARDFLSEQF
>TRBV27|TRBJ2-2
ASSYRTAMNTGELF
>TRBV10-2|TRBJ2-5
ASSLAGAMGETQY
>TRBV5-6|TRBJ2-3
ASSLGSSGRDTRY
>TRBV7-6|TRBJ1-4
ASSSTGTGADNEKLV
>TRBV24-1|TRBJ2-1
ATSGGSSYNEQF
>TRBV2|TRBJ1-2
ASILQSEGKGNYGYT
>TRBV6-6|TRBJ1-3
ASSYLASLSGNTIY
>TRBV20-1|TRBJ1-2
SARVTALTNYGYT
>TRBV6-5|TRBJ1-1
ASSNGILNTEAF
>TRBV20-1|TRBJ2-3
SASGYRGPAVGSDTQY
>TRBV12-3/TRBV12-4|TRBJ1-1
ASSARVYTEAF
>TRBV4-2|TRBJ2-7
ASSQGKSAYEQY
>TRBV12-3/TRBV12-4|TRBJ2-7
ASSFGTARGQY
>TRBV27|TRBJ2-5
ASSSDWEETQY
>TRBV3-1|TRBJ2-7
ASSQSGTKSSYEQY
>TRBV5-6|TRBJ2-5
ASSLASGSQTQY
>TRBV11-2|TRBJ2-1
ASSLDEAGPLEQF
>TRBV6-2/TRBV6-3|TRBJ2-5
ASSWVQETQY
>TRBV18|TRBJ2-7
ASSGTSRVVYEQY
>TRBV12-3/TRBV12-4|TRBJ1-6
AGSFPGTGNSPLH
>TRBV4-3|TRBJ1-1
ASSQDMVGSREAF
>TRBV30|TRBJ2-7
AWSVRGSFSYERY
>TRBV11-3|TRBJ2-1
ASSSNDAGGGRNEQF
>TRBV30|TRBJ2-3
AWSEGLGTDTQY
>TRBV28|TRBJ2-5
ASSFWSIGRGPQETQY
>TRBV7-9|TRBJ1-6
ASSSTQHGLSSSPLH
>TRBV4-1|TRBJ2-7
ASSQRATAGTGEYERY
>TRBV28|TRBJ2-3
ASSFSVSTDTLY
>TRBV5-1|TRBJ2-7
ASSFDRSYEQY